A selection of T cell receptor beta chains follows, all from one sample in a study of CD8 T cells in Susac syndrome. From the immunoSEQ multiplex PCR reads, TCRdb called clonotypes with MiXCR, one entry per CDR3 protein. The sample consists of about 130,000 distinct CDR3 sequences, 91% of them appearing once. Source material: CD8+ T cells from PBMCs. The receptors come from a human donor with multiple sclerosis. CDR3s include the opening cysteine and the closing phenylalanine or tryptophan. The order of the fields is clone size, CDR3 length, D gene, V gene, J gene, CDR3 protein, CDR3 DNA. The D gene is left open where the match is weak. Clone sizes are given selectively: once, few, many, or a class where the clone is expanded.

-	13	-	TRBV11-2	TRBJ1-5	CASSLRADQPQHF	TGTGCCAGCAGCTTACGAGCGGATCAGCCCCAGCATTTT
-	10	-	TRBV2	TRBJ1-1	CASSVTEAFF	TGTGCCAGCAGTGTGACTGAAGCTTTCTTT
-	13	-	TRBV6-2/TRBV6-3	TRBJ1-2	CASRYPTEHGYTF	TGTGCCAGCAGATACCCTACGGAACATGGCTACACCTTC
few	12	-	TRBV30	TRBJ2-3	CAWRTRDYTQYF	TGTGCCTGGAGGACGCGGGACTATACGCAGTATTTT
-	14	TRBD1	TRBV6-1	TRBJ1-5	CASSAGGAEQPQHF	TGTGCCAGCAGTGCAGGGGGCGCGGAACAGCCCCAGCATTTT
-	15	-	TRBV4-1	TRBJ1-1	CASSPLGQGWTEAFF	TGCGCCAGCAGCCCCCTAGGGCAGGGATGGACTGAAGCTTTCTTT
-	16	TRBD2	TRBV7-9	TRBJ2-3	CASSRLAGVSTDTQYF	TGTGCCAGCAGCAGACTAGCGGGAGTAAGCACAGATACGCAGTATTTT
-	13	-	TRBV14	TRBJ1-1	CASSQFGNTEAFF	TGTGCCAGCAGCCAGTTCGGAAACACTGAAGCTTTCTTT
-	13	TRBD1	TRBV12-3/TRBV12-4	TRBJ1-1	CASRKTGLVEAFF	TGTGCCAGCAGAAAGACAGGGCTCGTTGAAGCTTTCTTT
-	13	-	TRBV2	TRBJ1-1	CASSRATGTEAFF	TGTGCCAGCAGCAGGGCGACAGGTACTGAAGCTTTCTTT
-	11	-	TRBV29-1	TRBJ2-7	CSVGADGEQYF	TGCAGCGTTGGGGCAGACGGCGAGCAGTACTTC
-	15	-	TRBV27	TRBJ2-7	CASREWDSSSYEQYF	TGTGCCAGCCGCGAGTGGGACTCTAGCTCCTACGAGCAGTACTTC
-	13	-	TRBV27	TRBJ1-2	CASRDSANYGYTF	TGTGCCAGCAGAGATTCAGCTAACTATGGCTACACCTTC
-	16	TRBD1	TRBV29-1	TRBJ2-6	CSVTGGQGSGANVLTF	TGCAGCGTCACAGGGGGGCAGGGGAGTGGGGCCAACGTCCTGACTTTC
-	11	-	TRBV18	TRBJ2-1	CASSPRREQFF	TGTGCCAGCTCACCGCGCAGAGAGCAGTTCTTC
-	16	-	TRBV24-1	TRBJ2-2	CATSDHDREGTGELFF	TGTGCCACCAGTGATCACGACAGGGAGGGGACCGGGGAGCTGTTTTTT
-	13	-	TRBV19	TRBJ2-7	CASSISQAYEQYF	TGTGCCAGTAGTATTAGCCAGGCCTACGAGCAGTACTTC
-	15	TRBD1	TRBV6-1	TRBJ1-5	CASSSPGQGNQPQHF	TGTGCCAGCAGTTCCCCGGGACAGGGGAATCAGCCCCAGCATTTT
-	13	-	TRBV4-3	TRBJ1-1	CASSQEGGTEAFF	TGCGCCAGCAGCCAAGAGGGGGGCACTGAAGCTTTCTTT
-	13	-	TRBV24-1	TRBJ2-7	CATSDPPSYEQYF	TGTGCCACCAGTGATCCACCTTCCTACGAGCAGTACTTC
-	11	-	TRBV13	TRBJ2-7	CASRGSYEQYF	TGTGCCAGCAGGGGGTCCTACGAGCAGTACTTC
-	16	TRBD2	TRBV6-1	TRBJ2-1	CASSPTRTSGNNEQFF	TGTGCCAGCAGCCCCACCAGGACTAGCGGGAACAATGAGCAGTTCTTC
-	12	TRBD1	TRBV29-1	TRBJ2-7	CSVLTGGFEQYF	TGCAGCGTCCTGACAGGGGGCTTCGAGCAGTACTTC